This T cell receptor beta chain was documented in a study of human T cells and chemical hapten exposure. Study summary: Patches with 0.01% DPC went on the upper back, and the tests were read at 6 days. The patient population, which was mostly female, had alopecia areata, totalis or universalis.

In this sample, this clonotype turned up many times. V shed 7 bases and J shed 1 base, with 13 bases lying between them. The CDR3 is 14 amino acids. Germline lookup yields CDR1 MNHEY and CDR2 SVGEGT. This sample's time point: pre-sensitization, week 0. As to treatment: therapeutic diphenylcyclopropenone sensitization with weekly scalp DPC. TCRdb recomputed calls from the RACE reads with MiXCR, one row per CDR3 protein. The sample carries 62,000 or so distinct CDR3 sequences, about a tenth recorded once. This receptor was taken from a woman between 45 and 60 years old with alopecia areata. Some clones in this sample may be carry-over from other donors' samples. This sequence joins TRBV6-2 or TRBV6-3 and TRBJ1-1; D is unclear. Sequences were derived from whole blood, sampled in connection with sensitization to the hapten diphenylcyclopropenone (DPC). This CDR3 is CASIQGGTNTEAFF. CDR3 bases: TGTGCCAGCATCCAAGGAGGAACGAACACTGAAGCTTTCTTT.